This TCR beta chain derives from a study of T cells after yellow fever vaccination. Findings of the study overall: Post-booster repertoires again held most primary-vaccination clones (approximately 96% CD4, about 88% CD8).

In this sample, this clonotype turned up many times. The antigen is undetermined. Trimming removed 6 bases from V and 6 bases from J, with 13 bases in between. This CDR3 contains 13 residues. Germline loops: CDR1 WSHSY, CDR2 SAAADI. UMIs and a universal primer site were added when TCR cDNA was made by 5'RACE template switching. TCRdb re-analysed the 5' RACE reads in MiXCR, keeping a single row per CDR3 protein. The table records about 220,000 distinct CDR3 sequences, approximately 3% of them present only once. The sequence came from a man between 18 and 35 years old who received the YFV17D yellow fever vaccine. The V gene is TRBV10-2, the J gene TRBJ2-3; D possibly uses TRBD1 or TRBD2 (6 bases each). The sequenced sample was CD4+ T cells sorted from PBMCs, obtained 10 days after the yellow fever booster vaccination. CDR3 amino acids: CASSGGLVDTQYF. CDR3 coding DNA: TGCGCCAGCAGCGGGGGCCTGGTTGATACGCAGTATTTT.